This entry lists 5 T cell receptor beta chains sequenced from one sample in a study of blood T cell repertoires in COVID-19. The repertoire was sequenced with immunoSEQ multiplex PCR; TCRdb's copy has only in-frame clones and lacks some. The data contain about 100,000 clones, approximately 80% of them singletons. The sequenced sample was peripheral blood. The receptors derive from a woman in her 70s with acute or convalescent COVID-19.

The chain employs TRBV24-1 and TRBJ1-5; 10 positions agree with TRBD1. J gave up 11 bases and V 4 bases, and 13 bases lay outside the gene matches. CDR1 is KGHDR, CDR2 SFDVKD, per germline. The CDR3 is 16 amino acids. The DNA of the CDR3 is TGTGCCACCAGTGACAGCGGACAGGGGGGGTTCCAGGCCCAGCATTTT. Translated: CATSDSGQGGFQAQHF.

The chain uses TRBV2 and TRBJ2-3, with D possibly being TRBD1 (6 bases). This CDR3 comprises 13 residues. The V gene lost 1 base and the J gene lost 8 bases, with 10 bases spanning the gap. CDR1 is SNHLY and CDR2 is FYNNEI in the germline V gene. CDR3: CASSEVGAGTQYF. DNA for the CDR3: TGTGCCAGCAGTGAAGTGGGGGCGGGTACGCAGTATTTT.

This clone was found once. This rearrangement joins TRBV19 to TRBJ2-5, with a possible D match to TRBD1 (6 bases). The CDR3 consists of 14 residues. The germline V and J ends were trimmed by 4 bases and 1 base, with 10 bases remaining between them. Germline lookup yields CDR1 LNHDA and CDR2 SQIVND (reference sequence). CDR3 in DNA: TGTGCCAGTAGTACCGAGACAGGCCAAGAGACCCAGTACTTC. This encodes CASSTETGQETQYF. Full variable domain (rest looked up from reference TRBV19 and TRBJ2-5): DGGITQSPKYLFRKEGQNVTLSCEQNLNHDAMYWYRQDPGQGLRLIYYSQIVNDFQKGDIAEGYSVSREKKESFPLTVTSAQKNPTAFYLCASSTETGQETQYFGPGTRLLVL.

The chain combines TRBV5-5 with TRBJ2-7, with D maybe TRBD1 (5 bases). V was cut by 3 bases and J by 1 base, with 11 bases left in between. Germline CDR1 SGHKS, CDR2 YYEKEE (reference sequence). The CDR3 is made up of 14 amino acids. The CDR3 sequence: CASSYTGDSYEQYF. Here the CDR3 DNA reads TGTGCCAGCAGCTATACAGGAGATTCCTACGAGCAGTACTTC.

This clone was counted between two and nine times. V usage is TRBV11-1 and J usage is TRBJ2-1; unclear D gene. The ends were cut back, 2 bases at V and 5 bases at J, with 10 bases in the middle. The V gene's germline CDR1 is SGHAT and CDR2 FQDESV (reference sequence). CDR3 length equals 14 residues. The CDR3 DNA reads as TGTGCCAGCAGCTTACGCCAGAATGACAATGAGCAGTTCTTC. Translating it yields CASSLRQNDNEQFF.